Each of the 7 T cell receptor beta chains below was sequenced from the same sample in a study of T cell responses to AZD1222 COVID-19 vaccine. Profiling relied on immunoSEQ multiplex PCR, and the TCRdb table lists in-frame clones only, not all of them. The sample holds around 50,000 clones, roughly 80% seen once. Sequencing was performed on peripheral blood, taken on day 0 of AZD1222 vaccination. The receptors derive from an adult in good health.

CDR3 sequence (DNA): TGTGCCACCAGTGACCCGGACAGAAACAATGAGCAGTTCTTC. Translation gives CATSDPDRNNEQFF. The chain joins TRBV24-1 to TRBJ2-1, with a weak D call TRBD1 (6 bases). This CDR3 is 14 amino acids long. Trimming took off 4 bases at V and 5 bases at J, with 11 bases between the two ends. CDR1 is KGHDR, CDR2 SFDVKD, per germline.

The V gene is TRBV7-9, the J gene TRBJ1-5; D ambiguous. This CDR3 is built from 12 residues. Germline CDR1 SEHNR, CDR2 FQNEAQ (reference sequence). The V and J ends lost 5 bases and 4 bases respectively, with 6 bases between them. The CDR3 loop reads CASSTKNQPQHF. CDR3 bases: TGTGCCAGCAGCACCAAGAATCAGCCCCAGCATTTT.

The chain carries TRBV5-6 and TRBJ1-2; 11 bases fit TRBD1. Germline CDR1 reads SGHDT; CDR2 reads YYEEEE. V lost 4 bases to trimming and J lost 6 bases; unmatched junction nucleotides: 5. CDR3 size: 14 residues. The DNA of the CDR3 is TGTGCCAGCAGCAAGGACAGGGGGCAGGATGGCTACACCTTC. This translates into CASSKDRGQDGYTF.

V and J are TRBV10-3 and TRBJ1-2, with unresolved D. There are 15 residues in the CDR3. The germline CDR1 and CDR2 sequences are ENHRY and SYGVKD. V lost 0 bases to trimming and J lost 5 bases, with 13 bases between them. The CDR3 reads CAISESGNTQYGYTF. The CDR3, as DNA: TGTGCCATCAGTGAGTCTGGGAATACCCAATATGGCTACACCTTC.

The V gene is TRBV6-5, the J gene TRBJ1-5, with TRBD1 as a possible D gene (5 bases). V lost 1 base to trimming and J lost 5 bases, with 9 bases between them. Germline loops: CDR1 MNHEY, CDR2 SVGAGI. CDR3 length equals 14 residues. In DNA form, the CDR3 reads TGTGCCAGCAGTTACTTGGGGGGAGATCAGCCCCAGCATTTT. As protein: CASSYLGGDQPQHF.

The chain recombines TRBV27 with TRBJ1-1, with a weak D call TRBD1 (6 bases). Trimming shortened V by 5 bases and J by 2 bases, and 15 bases separated the two germline ends. CDR3 size: 15 residues. Germline V lookup: CDR1 MNHEY, CDR2 SMNVEV (reference sequence). The CDR3 bases are TGTGCCAGCAGTAAAGGACAGCTACCAAACACTGAAGCTTTCTTT. This translates into CASSKGQLPNTEAFF.

The chain uses TRBV9 and TRBJ1-6; TRBD1 agrees at 8 bases. The CDR3 is 16 amino acids. Germline values: CDR1 SGDLS, CDR2 YYNGEE. With V trimmed by 1 base and J by 8 bases, 8 bases remained unmatched. The CDR3 DNA follows: TGTGCCAGCAGCGTATCGCGGACAGGGTTGGATTCACCCCTCCACTTT. Protein: CASSVSRTGLDSPLHF.